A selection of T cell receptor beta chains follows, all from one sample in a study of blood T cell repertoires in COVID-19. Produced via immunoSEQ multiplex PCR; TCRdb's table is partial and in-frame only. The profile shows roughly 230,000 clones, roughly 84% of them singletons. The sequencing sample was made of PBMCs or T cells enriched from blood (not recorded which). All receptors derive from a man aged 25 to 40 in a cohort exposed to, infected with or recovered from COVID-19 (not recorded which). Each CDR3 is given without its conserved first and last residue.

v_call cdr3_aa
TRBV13 ASSRSGVEY
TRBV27 ASSPGDRGPRGQY
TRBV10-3 AISERTLNTEAF
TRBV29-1 SVDNRAGYGYT
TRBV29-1 SVGSGRFNEQF
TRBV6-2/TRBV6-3 ASSLRELGGYT
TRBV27 ASSLEGEPPLH
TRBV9 ASSVATRDTQY
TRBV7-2 ASSLDRGGNQPQH
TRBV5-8 ASSPRTIQETQY
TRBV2 ASSEMGHLTSYEQY
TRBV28 ASRLPLGVQGPHEQY
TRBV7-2 ASSSGRATEAF
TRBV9 ASSSHTGSGNTIY
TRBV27 ATPKSAGVMANEKLF
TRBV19 ASSNQGPYEQY
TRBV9 ASSVDSGRYNEQF
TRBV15 ATAPTPTTTNEQF
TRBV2 ASSSRAYEQY
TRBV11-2 ASSLDPLTGDFSTNEKLF
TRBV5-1 ASSPREREGSKKQF
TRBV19 ASSSGQPATNEKLF
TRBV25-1 ASGRGDTQY
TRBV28 ASSSIREPPGETQY
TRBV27 ASSLDRGGQPQH
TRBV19 ASKGGNSYNEQF
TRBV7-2 ASSFRGTGGLQETQY
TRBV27 ASSLYAGDQDEQF
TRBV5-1 ASSLQGGNTEAF
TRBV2 ASRATPLNTEAF
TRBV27 ASSPPRTSGRRDTQY
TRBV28 ASYTRKGANQPQH
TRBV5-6 ASQTGLSRTYEQY
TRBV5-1 ASSLGQGSENTIY
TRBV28 ASSSVAGQRSYEQY
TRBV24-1 ATSKAGAYNEQF
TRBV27 ASSFGQGAGGYT
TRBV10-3 AISANGGTEAF
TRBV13 ASSSPSGRSSYEQY
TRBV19 ASTPTRTRQNTEAF
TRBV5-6 ASSGSGLVGYEQY
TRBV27 ASSRIAVSSYNEQF
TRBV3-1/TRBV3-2 ASSRSGTHNEQF
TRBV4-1 ASSHDYSGRYYEQY
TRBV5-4 ASSNRSGMAIPGNEQF
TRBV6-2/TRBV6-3 ASSTGVMETQY
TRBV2 ASSTLAGGPGLNEQF
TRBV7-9 ASSLAGKAF